This T cell receptor (beta chain) was obtained from a study of identical twins. Study outcomes and limitations: Alpha sequences out of frame and shared by twins had excess low generation probability. Weaker excess sharing between twins was seen in beta out-of-frame sequences.

In its sample, this clonotype was seen a few times. Its antigen is undetermined. Template switching added a universal primer site, and cDNA bore unique molecular identifiers. TCRdb reprocessed the 5' RACE reads via MiXCR and lists one record per CDR3 protein. The sample contains more than 1.5 million distinct CDR3 sequences, less than 35% of which appear only once. This CDR3 contains 13 residues. V was clipped by 6 bases and J by 9 bases, with 18 bases between them. Germline CDR1 is DFQATT and CDR2 is SNEGSKA (reference sequence). The V and J genes are TRBV20-1 and TRBJ2-1; the D call may be TRBD1 or TRBD2 (5 bases each). The sequence came from a newborn girl in good health. The sample consisted of cord blood. DNA of the CDR3: TGCAGTGCCCCTCCAGAGGGGCGAGGTGAGCAGTTCTTC. This gives the protein CSAPPEGRGEQFF.